This T cell receptor beta chain was sequenced in a study of blood T cell repertoires in COVID-19. At the level of the study: Researchers got acute and convalescent COVID-19 samples from the United States, Italy and Spain. In each case, the material was cDNA or gDNA derived from T cells, B-cell-depleted T cells, or PBMCs.

Original processing methods: Using reference gene primer amplification, nucleated cell counts were estimated. The method was immunoSEQ multiplex PCR; TCRdb's version includes in-frame clones alone and lacks a portion of them. The DNA was the basis for D and trimming; V, J and clone size are from that table. The sample has about 120,000 clones, roughly 80% seen once. V gave up 0 bases and J gave up 7 bases; unmatched junction bases: 1. The germline V gene has CDR1 MRHNA and CDR2 SNTAGT. There are 16 residues in the CDR3. The TCR sequence derives from a man between 65 and 85 years old with acute or convalescent COVID-19. The chain employs TRBV6-4 and TRBJ2-1, with 15 bases identical to TRBD2. The sequenced sample consisted of peripheral blood. The CDR3 sequence: CASSDSGTSGRNEQFF. The DNA for the CDR3 is TGTGCCAGCAGTGACTCCGGGACTAGCGGGAGGAATGAGCAGTTCTTC.